Shown below are 24 T cell receptor beta chains from a single sample sequenced in a study of blood T cell repertoires in COVID-19 (dated by TCRdb to 2018 to 2020). Library preparation used the immunoSEQ multiplex PCR assay. The immuneACCESS repertoire file appears here via TCRdb, limited to in-frame rearrangements. These files lack a portion of the clones; in checked studies, under half of the deficit traces to unresolved V genes, and the cause of the others is not known. The sample table shows about 110,000 clones, and about nine tenths are seen once. The top ten hold 4.5% of the sample. Source material: peripheral blood. The receptors stem from a man aged 40-49 years with acute or convalescent COVID-19.

This rearrangement joins TRBV5-4 to TRBJ1-4, with D possibly TRBD1 on 5 matching bases. V lost 4 bases, J lost 3 bases, and 7 bases lay in between. This CDR3 region has 13 residues. Per the germline V gene, CDR1 is SGHNT and CDR2 is YYREEE (reference sequence). The CDR3 sequence: CASSETANEKLFF. The CDR3 DNA sequence: TGTGCCAGCAGCGAGACAGCTAATGAAAAACTGTTTTTT. Variable domain in full (rest from reference TRBV5-4 and TRBJ1-4): ETGVTQSPTHLIKTRGQQVTLRCSSQSGHNTVSWYQQALGQGPQFIFQYYREEENGRGNFPPRFSGLQFPNYSSELNVNALELDDSALYLCASSETANEKLFFGSGTQLSVL.

This clone was detected once. CDR3 amino acids: CASSHSTGANTGELFF. The CDR3, as DNA: TGTGCCAGCAGCCACTCAACAGGGGCGAACACCGGGGAGCTGTTTTTT. This sequence joins TRBV5-5 and TRBJ2-2, with TRBD1 matching 7 bases. Looked up from germline, CDR1 is SGHKS and CDR2 is YYEKEE (reference sequence). The CDR3 runs to 16 residues. V dropped 4 bases and J dropped 0; count of bases not matched to a gene: 6.

This clone was observed a handful of times. The chain recombines TRBV18 with TRBJ1-1; 8 positions match TRBD1. The CDR3 sequence is 13 residues long. V lost 3 bases, J lost 8 bases, and 5 bases stayed unmatched. The V gene's germline CDR1 is KGHSH and CDR2 LQKENI. CDR3 residues: CASSPPRTGEAFF. In nucleotides, the CDR3 is TGTGCCAGCTCACCCCCTAGGACAGGGGAAGCTTTCTTT.

The CDR3 nucleotides read TGTGCCAGTAGTATAAAGGTCGATGCGGCTGGCTACACCTTC. Translated, it gives CASSIKVDAAGYTF. V is TRBV19 and J is TRBJ1-2, with D uncertain. This CDR3 comprises 14 residues. The V gene's germline CDR1 is LNHDA and CDR2 SQIVND (reference sequence). The ends were cut back, 2 bases at V and 7 bases at J, with 14 bases in the middle.

The chain couples TRBV10-3 to TRBJ2-1, with 9 bases that match TRBD2. CDR3 length equals 13 residues. V lost 10 bases, J lost 10 bases, and 11 bases stayed unmatched. CDR1 is ENHRY and CDR2 is SYGVKD in the germline V gene. CDR3 bases: TGTGCCACCGGGGCGGGAGGGTCTCAGGAGCAGTTCTTC. Translated, it gives CATGAGGSQEQFF.

The J gene is TRBJ2-7, the V gene TRBV4-1, with 7 bases aligning to TRBD2. The junction had 10 bases not matched to a gene; V was cut back by 4 bases and J by 7 bases. Germline CDR1 MGHRA, CDR2 YSYEKL. This CDR3 is built from 14 residues. The CDR3 is CASSLGGRVREQYF. The CDR3 DNA reads as TGCGCCAGCAGCCTTGGGGGGAGGGTTAGGGAGCAGTACTTC.

The chain has TRBV7-2 and TRBJ1-6; TRBD1 aligns across 8 bases. In germline, CDR1 is SGHTA, CDR2 FQGNSA. This CDR3 is 15 amino acids long. Trimming cost V 0 bases and J 7 bases; bases outside gene matches: 2. The CDR3 sequence is CASSLATGVNSPLHF. The CDR3 DNA reads as TGTGCCAGCAGCTTAGCGACAGGGGTGAATTCACCCCTCCACTTT.

This clone showed up just once. The V call is TRBV4-2, the J call TRBJ1-3; no clear D. The CDR3 consists of 15 residues. The germline V gene encodes CDR1 LGHNA and CDR2 YNFKEQ. V lost 4 bases and J 1 base, leaving 11 bases between the germline ends. CDR3 DNA sequence: TGTGCCAGCAGCCCTAGCGGACTATCTGGAAACACCATATATTTT. Translated, it gives CASSPSGLSGNTIYF.

The table lists this clone with a count of one. The identical CDR3 is also encoded by other nucleotide sequences in the sample. The chain links TRBV18 to TRBJ1-6; tentative D call: TRBD1 (6 bases). The CDR3 consists of 15 residues. With 3 bases removed from V and 3 bases from J, the gap between germline ends came to 9 bases. CDR1 and CDR2 from the germline V gene are KGHSH and LQKENI. The CDR3, as DNA: TGTGCCAGCTCACCGCTGGACAGCTATAATTCACCCCTCCACTTT. Encoded protein: CASSPLDSYNSPLHF.

This sequence joins TRBV4-1 and TRBJ1-5; no definite D call. From germline, CDR1 is MGHRA and CDR2 YSYEKL. The CDR3 loop spans 15 amino acids. The V end lost 2 bases, the J end lost 4 bases, and 12 bases lay between the germline ends. As DNA, the CDR3 is TGCGCCAGCAGCCAAACTAAGACGGGGAATCAGCCCCAGCATTTT. Translated: CASSQTKTGNQPQHF.

The V call is TRBV6-5, the J call TRBJ2-3, with a tentative D call TRBD2 (7 bases). CDR1 and CDR2 from the germline V gene are MNHEY and SVGAGI. The CDR3 is 16 residues long. The V end lost 0 bases, the J end lost 7 bases, and 17 bases lay between the germline ends. The CDR3 loop is CASSYSGGAEAHTQYF. DNA for the CDR3: TGTGCCAGCAGTTACTCGGGGGGGGCAGAGGCACATACGCAGTATTTT.

The chain employs TRBV5-1 and TRBJ2-1; 8 positions match TRBD2. The V segment lost 4 bases and the J segment 3 bases; nucleotides outside the gene matches: 9. The CDR3 is 16 residues long. Germline V lookup: CDR1 SGHRS, CDR2 YFSETQ. The CDR3 nucleotides are TGCGCCAGCAGCGTAAGAGCGGGAGTGGACTACAATGAGCAGTTCTTC. Amino acids: CASSVRAGVDYNEQFF.

The chain couples TRBV18 to TRBJ1-4, with D possibly TRBD1 on 5 matching bases. The CDR3 totals 16 residues. Trimming removed 2 bases from V and 7 bases from J, with 17 bases in between. Germline CDR1 is KGHSH and CDR2 is LQKENI. The CDR3 loop is CASSPGTGGSSEKLFF. CDR3 DNA sequence: TGTGCCAGCTCACCAGGGACCGGGGGAAGTAGTGAAAAACTGTTTTTT.

The chain joins TRBV3-1 (or the pseudogene TRBV3-2) to TRBJ2-3; the match to TRBD1 covers 10 bases. This CDR3 is 16 amino acids long. CDR1 and CDR2 (germline): LGHDT, YNNKEL (reference sequence). The V and J ends lost 7 bases and 1 base, in that order; junction bases with no gene match: 8. CDR3 amino acids: CASTSLDRGGTDTQYF. CDR3 nucleotides: TGTGCCAGCACCTCCCTGGACAGGGGGGGCACAGATACGCAGTATTTT.

The chain uses TRBV5-5 and TRBJ1-2; no clear D gene. Germline CDR1 is SGHKS and CDR2 is YYEKEE (reference sequence). The CDR3 length is 15 residues. V dropped 2 bases and J dropped 0 bases, with 11 bases sitting between them. CDR3 nucleotides: TGTGCCAGCAGCTTTGCCAGTGATACTAACTATGGCTACACCTTC. Its protein product is CASSFASDTNYGYTF.

The V call is TRBV6-5, the J call TRBJ1-1, with TRBD1 matching over 7 bases. The V gene's germline CDR1 is MNHEY and CDR2 SVGAGI. The CDR3 runs to 15 residues. V lost 7 bases to trimming and J lost 0 bases; unmatched junction nucleotides: 8. This CDR3 reads CASTRDSFMNTEAFF. For the CDR3, the DNA is TGTGCCAGCACCCGGGACAGCTTCATGAACACTGAAGCTTTCTTT.

CDR3: CASGHKPDQPQHF. The CDR3 DNA reads TGTGCTAGTGGTCACAAACCAGATCAGCCCCAGCATTTT. The chain couples TRBV12-5 to TRBJ1-5; D remains unclear. V lost 5 bases and J 5 bases, leaving 10 bases between the germline ends. The CDR3 has 13 residues. Germline CDR1 reads LGHNT; CDR2 reads FRNRAP.

This clone showed up just once. The gene calls are TRBV5-1 and TRBJ2-7; 12 bases agree with TRBD1. This CDR3 spans 18 amino acids. Germline lookup yields CDR1 SGHRS and CDR2 YFSETQ. The V and J ends lost 1 base and 7 bases, in that order; junction bases with no gene match: 15. CDR3 coding DNA: TGCGCCAGCAGCTTGACCGGGACAGGGGGCTTCGGGGCCGAGGAGCAGTACTTC. This gives the protein CASSLTGTGGFGAEEQYF.

The J gene is TRBJ2-1, the V gene TRBV5-4, with TRBD2 matching over 13 bases. The junction had 6 bases not matched to a gene; V was cut back by 4 bases and J by 8 bases. This CDR3 comprises 15 residues. Per the germline V gene, CDR1 is SGHNT and CDR2 is YYREEE (reference sequence). Here the CDR3 reads CASSRTSGGAHEQFF. The CDR3 DNA sequence: TGTGCCAGCAGCCGCACTAGCGGGGGGGCCCATGAGCAGTTCTTC.

The genes are TRBV7-8 and TRBJ2-7; the D gene is possibly TRBD2 (5 bases). The CDR3 runs to 14 residues. Germline V gene lookup returns CDR1 SGHVS and CDR2 FQNEAQ. Trimming removed 4 bases from V and 6 bases from J, with 16 bases in between. The CDR3 coding sequence is TGTGCCAGCAGCTATCCCGACTACTCTGGCGAGCAGTACTTC. Translation: CASSYPDYSGEQYF.

This rearrangement joins TRBV6-5 to TRBJ1-4; tentative D call: TRBD1 (5 bases). The CDR3 extends over 13 amino acids. The germline CDR1 and CDR2 sequences are MNHEY and SVGAGI. V was pared by 7 bases and J by 0 bases, with 6 bases between. CDR3 nucleotides: TGTGCCAGCATAGGGGCAACTAATGAAAAACTGTTTTTT. Amino acids: CASIGATNEKLFF.

V is TRBV24-1 and J is TRBJ2-3, with 7 nucleotides matching TRBD2. The CDR3 has 14 amino acids. Looked up from germline, CDR1 is KGHDR and CDR2 is SFDVKD. V shed 4 bases and J 4 bases; nucleotides not matched to a gene: 4. CDR3 in amino acids: CATSDPGGADTQYF. The CDR3, as DNA: TGTGCCACCAGTGACCCGGGAGGAGCAGATACGCAGTATTTT.

This chain joins TRBV12-3 or TRBV12-4 and TRBJ2-7; a weak D match, TRBD1 (6 bases). Trimming stripped 4 bases from V and 1 base from J, with 8 bases between. This CDR3 has 13 residues. CDR3: CASSSGQSYEQYF. DNA of the CDR3: TGTGCCAGCAGTTCAGGACAGTCCTACGAGCAGTACTTC.

The chain joins TRBV10-3 to TRBJ1-1; 7 bases agree with TRBD1. The CDR3 spans 16 residues. V was clipped by 4 bases and J by 1 base; unmatched bases: 9. The germline V gene encodes CDR1 ENHRY and CDR2 SYGVKD. CDR3 residues: CAISVGTVVGNTEAFF. CDR3 in DNA: TGTGCCATCAGTGTGGGGACAGTTGTGGGGAACACTGAAGCTTTCTTT.